This TCR beta chain was sequenced during a study of blood T cells in healthy people across ages. Study-level information: Through template switching, about one barcoded beta molecule was captured per two T cells, as measured in model experiments.

The second PCR ran roughly 7 to 12 cycles with a sample-barcoded 5' primer and J-beta primers. TCRdb itself ran the 5' RACE reads through MiXCR, one entry per CDR3 protein. This sample has around 1.1 million distinct CDR3 sequences, with more than 30% found just once. Donor samples were obtained from healthy Caucasian individuals from Russia, aged about 6 to 100. Isolation per sample recovered at least 6 million PBMCs. The amount of total RNA extracted per sample was at least 5 micrograms. The CDR3 totals 14 residues. From germline, CDR1 is SGHRS and CDR2 YFSETQ. V lost 3 bases and J 3 bases, leaving 12 bases between the germline ends.

This chain connects TRBV5-1 to TRBJ2-5; D is unresolved. Specimen: blood. The receptor was isolated from a man younger than 30 in good health. CDR3 in amino acids: CASSYTVGEETQYF. In DNA, the CDR3 is TGCGCCAGCAGCTACACAGTAGGAGAAGAGACCCAGTACTTC.